Given below is one T cell receptor beta chain in context. This sample is drawn from a study of blood T cell repertoires in COVID-19. Study details: Nucleic acid was either cDNA or gDNA, and it came from T cells, B-cell-depleted T cells, or PBMCs.

Original analysis: Reference gene primer amplification gave nucleated cell count estimates. This table comes from immunoSEQ multiplex PCR, and its TCRdb copy is limited to in-frame clones, with some not included. The V and J calls and clone size are taken from that table; D and trimming were inferred from the DNA. The sample carries 200,000 to 250,000 clones, 75% to 90% recorded once. Germline V gene lookup returns CDR1 MDHEN and CDR2 SYDVKM. Trimming removed 6 bases from V and 6 bases from J; junction bases left unmatched: 16. CDR3 length: 18 residues. Seattle patients were enrolled during active infection and followed longitudinally.

The J gene is TRBJ2-3, the V gene TRBV28, with 12 bases identical to TRBD2. The sequenced sample consisted of peripheral blood. This clonotype was obtained from a woman at least 80 years old with COVID-19, enrolled during active disease. For the CDR3, the DNA is TGTGCCAGCAGGCCCGACAGGCTAGCGGGAGGGCCCTCGGATACGCAGTATTTT. Its translation: CASRPDRLAGGPSDTQYF. Based on the CDR3 plus reference TRBV28 and TRBJ2-3, the full variable domain is DVKVTQSSRYLVKRTGEKVFLECVQDMDHENMFWYRQDPGLGLRLIYFSYDVKMKEKGDIPEGYSVSREKKERFSLILESASTNQTSMYLCASRPDRLAGGPSDTQYFGPGTRLTVL.